What follows are 8 T cell receptor beta chains derived from one specimen sequenced in a study of CD8 T cells in Susac syndrome (dated by TCRdb to the late 2010s). The protocol used for the library was the immunoSEQ multiplex PCR assay. RNA was extracted with the RNeasy kit and roughly 0.5 to 1 ug was reverse transcribed using random hexamers. The raw public reads went through TCRdb reprocessing: fastp at Q25, MiXCR clone calling, in-frame beta chains kept. Rows with a matching CDR3 protein are joined into one entry that keeps the most common DNA and genes. Here the sample has around 140,000 distinct CDR3 sequences; 80% to 85% occur a single time. Clones ranked in the top ten supply approximately 0.51% of the sample. Sequenced: CD8+ T cells from PBMCs. The receptors shown here come from a human donor with multiple sclerosis.

V is TRBV27 and J is TRBJ1-1; tentatively, D is TRBD1 (6 bases). This CDR3 contains 15 residues. Trimming left V 1 base short and J 4 bases short, with 13 bases between. Germline CDR1 and CDR2: MNHEY and SMNVEV (reference sequence). The CDR3 DNA is TGTGCCAGCAGTTTATATGAGGGGGTGATCACTGAAGCTTTCTTT. As protein: CASSLYEGVITEAFF.

This chain joins TRBV2 and TRBJ1-2, with 9 bases matching TRBD1. The germline V gene has CDR1 SNHLY and CDR2 FYNNEI. The ends lost 8 bases at V and 8 bases at J; junction bases unmatched: 6. The CDR3 covers 12 residues. CDR3 loop: CASLGQGRGYTF. The CDR3 nucleotides read TGTGCCAGCCTTGGACAGGGGCGAGGCTACACCTTC.

The rearrangement joins TRBV5-6 to TRBJ2-1, with 11 bases that match TRBD1. This CDR3 contains 14 residues. J was trimmed by 6 bases and V by 2 bases; bases with no gene match: 1. Germline values: CDR1 SGHDT, CDR2 YYEEEE. CDR3 DNA: TGTGCCAGCAGCTTCGGGACAGGGGGCAATGAGCAGTTCTTC. This codes for CASSFGTGGNEQFF.

CDR3 nucleotide sequence: TGTGCCAGCAGTGATCTCAGCGGGGGGGCTATCGACAATGAGCAGTTCTTC. Its protein product is CASSDLSGGAIDNEQFF. The chain carries TRBV6-1 and TRBJ2-1; 10 bases are a match to TRBD2. The germline gives CDR1 MNHNS, CDR2 SASEGT. This CDR3 comprises 17 residues. Trimming took 3 bases from V and 5 from J; bases not matched to a gene: 10.

The CDR3 is CASSQGQLTRYEQYF. In DNA, the CDR3 is TGCGCCAGCAGCCAAGGACAGCTAACGCGCTACGAGCAGTACTTC. This chain links TRBV4-1 with TRBJ2-7; D is perhaps TRBD1 (5 bases). The CDR3 has 15 amino acids. Germline-derived CDR1 and CDR2 are MGHRA and YSYEKL. With 1 base removed from V and 3 bases from J, the gap between germline ends came to 13 bases.

V and J are TRBV11-2 and TRBJ2-1; no clear D gene. CDR3 size: 12 residues. The germline CDR1 and CDR2 sequences are SGHAT and FQNNGV. With 2 bases removed from V and 9 bases from J, the gap between germline ends came to 8 bases. In nucleotides, the CDR3 is TGTGCCAGCAGCTTATTAGCAAGTGAGCAGTTCTTC. It is translated as CASSLLASEQFF.

With respect to this clonotype: The final CDR3 position lacks the conserved phenylalanine or tryptophan, pointing to a likely read error. The genes are TRBV12-3 or TRBV12-4 and TRBJ1-5; possible D gene TRBD1, 5 bases. The CDR3 extends over 12 amino acids. The ends were cut back, 9 bases at V and 5 bases at J, with 11 bases in the middle. The CDR3 sequence: CASGGPDQPQHL. In DNA form, the CDR3 reads TGTGCCAGTGGGGGACCGGATCAGCCCCAGCATTTA.

The chain uses TRBV19 and TRBJ1-1, with D unclear. The CDR3 covers 18 residues. Germline CDR1 reads LNHDA; CDR2 reads SQIVND (reference sequence). Trimming stripped 1 base from V and 0 bases from J, with 18 bases between. CDR3 nucleotides: TGTGCCAGTAGTATAGGGTTGCAGCCGGCAAACATGAACACTGAAGCTTTCTTT. It translates to CASSIGLQPANMNTEAFF.